One sample yielded the 15 T cell receptor beta chains listed below, sequenced in a study of blood T cell repertoires in COVID-19 (dated by TCRdb to the early 2020s). The library was produced with the immunoSEQ multiplex PCR assay. TCRdb limited this immuneACCESS table to in-frame rearrangements with V and J called. A share of clones is missing; checked studies link under half to unresolved V genes, and the rest is unexplained. Across this sample there are fewer than 200,000 clones, with 88% seen only once. 20% to 30% of the sample lies in the top ten. Material: peripheral blood. All receptors come from a man aged 60 to 69 with acute or convalescent COVID-19.

The chain recombines TRBV27 with TRBJ2-2; 9 positions match TRBD1. The germline V gene encodes CDR1 MNHEY and CDR2 SMNVEV (reference sequence). The CDR3 spans 16 residues. The ends lost 3 bases at V and 4 bases at J; junction bases unmatched: 6. The CDR3 loop reads CASSFAGTGFTGELFF. In nucleotides, the CDR3 is TGTGCCAGCAGTTTCGCCGGGACAGGGTTCACCGGGGAGCTGTTTTTT.

This clone has more than one count but fewer than ten. The chain uses TRBV11-2 and TRBJ1-1; 7 nucleotides match TRBD1. The CDR3 is 15 residues long. Germline trimming cut 4 bases from V and 4 bases from J; bases unmatched to any gene: 9. Germline-derived CDR1 and CDR2 are SGHAT and FQNNGV. CDR3 amino acids: CASSSQGGWGTEAFF. The CDR3, as DNA: TGTGCCAGCAGCTCCCAGGGGGGATGGGGCACTGAAGCTTTCTTT.

The chain joins TRBV6-6 to TRBJ1-1, with TRBD1 as a possible D gene (6 bases). V was clipped by 4 bases and J by 2 bases, with 8 bases between them. This CDR3 is built from 13 residues. Per the germline V gene, CDR1 is MNHNY and CDR2 is SVGAGI (reference sequence). In DNA, the CDR3 is TGTGCCAGCAGTTGGGGACAAAACACTGAAGCTTTCTTT. It specifies CASSWGQNTEAFF.

Comments on this clone: Other DNA sequences in this sample translate to the same CDR3. The V gene is TRBV5-1, the J gene TRBJ1-2; TRBD1 matches 9 bases. From germline, CDR1 is SGHRS and CDR2 YFSETQ. The length of the CDR3 is 14 residues. V shed 4 bases and J 7 bases; nucleotides not matched to a gene: 8. The CDR3 region is CASSTQDRGSGYTF. The CDR3 DNA sequence: TGCGCCAGCAGCACTCAGGACAGGGGAAGTGGCTACACCTTC.

The chain recombines TRBV29-1 with TRBJ2-1; 8 nucleotides match TRBD1. This CDR3 is 14 amino acids long. V dropped 1 base and J dropped 6; count of bases not matched to a gene: 5. CDR1 SQVTM and CDR2 ANQGSEA come from the germline V gene. This chain's CDR3 is CSVEAGGLGNEQFF. CDR3 in DNA: TGCAGCGTTGAAGCAGGGGGCTTGGGCAATGAGCAGTTCTTC.

The chain recombines TRBV4-3 with TRBJ1-5, with D possibly TRBD1 on 5 matching bases. V was cut by 0 bases and J by 7 bases, with 13 bases left in between. Per the germline V gene, CDR1 is LGHNA and CDR2 is YSLEER. This CDR3 is built from 15 residues. CDR3 sequence: CASSQDAGGEQPQHF. The CDR3 nucleotides read TGCGCCAGCAGCCAAGATGCCGGGGGGGAACAGCCCCAGCATTTT.

The J gene is TRBJ1-6, the V gene TRBV14; maybe TRBD1 (6 bases). V lost 5 bases and J lost 0, with 14 bases in between. Per germline, CDR1 SGHDN and CDR2 FVKESK. This CDR3 region has 17 residues. CDR3 nucleotide sequence: TGTGCCAGCAGCAAAACAGGGTTAAGCTCCTATAATTCACCCCTCCACTTT. Encoded protein: CASSKTGLSSYNSPLHF.

V and J are TRBV5-4 and TRBJ1-2; 7 positions agree with TRBD1. Germline V gene lookup returns CDR1 SGHNT and CDR2 YYREEE (reference sequence). With 3 bases clipped from V and 2 bases from J, the junction kept 13 bases outside the gene matches. CDR3 length: 17 amino acids. The CDR3 sequence: CASSSSTGVRGNYGYTF. DNA of the CDR3: TGTGCCAGCAGCTCGTCTACAGGGGTTAGGGGAAACTATGGCTACACCTTC.

The gene calls are TRBV5-1 and TRBJ2-7; no definite D call. The germline CDR1 and CDR2 sequences are SGHRS and YFSETQ. The CDR3 loop spans 11 amino acids. Trimming took 4 bases from V and 3 from J, leaving 5 bases between them. DNA of the CDR3: TGCGCCAGCAGCCTTAACTACGAGCAGTACTTC. Translated: CASSLNYEQYF.

The rearrangement joins TRBV18 to TRBJ1-4; TRBD1 might be the D (6 bases). This CDR3 has 16 amino acids. Trimming left V 3 bases short and J 1 base short, with 12 bases between. Germline V CDR1 and CDR2: KGHSH, LQKENI. DNA of the CDR3: TGTGCCAGCTCACCGAATTCACAGGGAACTAATGAAAAACTGTTTTTT. This gives the protein CASSPNSQGTNEKLFF.

This rearrangement joins TRBV11-1 to TRBJ2-7, with TRBD1 as a possible D gene (5 bases). The germline gives CDR1 SGHAT, CDR2 FQDESV (reference sequence). V lost 5 bases, J lost 6 bases, and 11 bases lay in between. The CDR3 consists of 12 residues. The CDR3 sequence: CASSPGQAEQYV. The CDR3 region has the DNA TGTGCCAGCAGCCCTGGACAAGCCGAGCAGTACGTC.

J is TRBJ2-1 and V is TRBV19, with D unresolved. This CDR3 region has 11 residues. V was shortened by 7 bases and J by 10 bases, with 11 bases between the two germline ends. Germline V CDR1 and CDR2: LNHDA, SQIVND (reference sequence). The CDR3 bases are TGTGCCAGTAATCCTAGGTCGGAGCAGTTCTTC. Translating gives CASNPRSEQFF.

The rearrangement joins TRBV7-9 to TRBJ2-5; D is uncertain. V was clipped by 3 bases and J by 2 bases, with 7 bases between them. The CDR3 totals 13 residues. Germline V lookup: CDR1 SEHNR, CDR2 FQNEAQ (reference sequence). CDR3 sequence (DNA): TGTGCCAGCAGCTTTGGCAATCAAGAGACCCAGTACTTC. Translating gives CASSFGNQETQYF.

This clone came up a few times. This sequence joins TRBV5-1 and TRBJ2-7, with 8 bases identical to TRBD1. J was trimmed by 7 bases and V by 0 bases; bases with no gene match: 6. CDR1 is SGHRS and CDR2 is YFSETQ in the germline V gene. This CDR3 region has 14 residues. The CDR3 protein is CASSLADRAREQYF. As DNA, the CDR3 is TGCGCCAGCAGCTTGGCGGACAGGGCGAGGGAGCAGTACTTC.

This clone showed up just once. J is TRBJ1-4 and V is TRBV7-9; TRBD1 aligns across 7 bases. Germline assignment: CDR1 SEHNR and CDR2 FQNEAQ (reference sequence). The CDR3 sequence is 15 residues long. Germline trimming cut 4 bases from V and 7 bases from J; bases unmatched to any gene: 9. CDR3 sequence (DNA): TGTGCCAGCAGCTACTGGAGACAGGGTAGTGAAAAACTGTTTTTT. This gives the protein CASSYWRQGSEKLFF.